This TCR beta chain was captured by sequencing in a study of blood T cell repertoires in COVID-19. Study in general: The study drew acute and convalescent COVID-19 samples from the United States, Italy and Spain. T cells, B-cell-depleted T cells, or PBMCs provided the cDNA or gDNA that served as material.

J lost 7 bases, V lost 5 bases, and 11 bases had no gene match. The CDR3 length is 16 residues. CDR1 and CDR2 (germline): SGHTA, FQGNSA. Original processing notes: Reference gene primers were amplified, and this amplification served to estimate nucleated cell counts. The assay was immunoSEQ multiplex PCR, and TCRdb's table has in-frame clones only and misses some. V and J calls and clone size are copied from that table; D and trimming were computed from the DNA. This table has 65,000 to 85,000 clones, 80% to 90% appearing once. This clone has just one count. The chain employs TRBV7-2 and TRBJ1-6, with 7 bases identical to TRBD1. The TCR was taken from a man aged 50 or older with active COVID-19. Material: peripheral blood. The chain's CDR3 is CASSPPGTVGNSPLHF. The CDR3 nucleotides are TGTGCCAGCAGCCCCCCAGGGACAGTTGGAAATTCACCCCTCCACTTT. The entire variable domain, with the rest obtained from reference TRBV7-2 and TRBJ1-6, is as follows: GAGVSQSPSNKVTEKGKDVELRCDPISGHTALYWYRQSLGQGLEFLIYFQGNSAPDKSGLPSDRFSAERTGGSVSTLTIQRTQQEDSAVYLCASSPPGTVGNSPLHFGNGTRLTVT.